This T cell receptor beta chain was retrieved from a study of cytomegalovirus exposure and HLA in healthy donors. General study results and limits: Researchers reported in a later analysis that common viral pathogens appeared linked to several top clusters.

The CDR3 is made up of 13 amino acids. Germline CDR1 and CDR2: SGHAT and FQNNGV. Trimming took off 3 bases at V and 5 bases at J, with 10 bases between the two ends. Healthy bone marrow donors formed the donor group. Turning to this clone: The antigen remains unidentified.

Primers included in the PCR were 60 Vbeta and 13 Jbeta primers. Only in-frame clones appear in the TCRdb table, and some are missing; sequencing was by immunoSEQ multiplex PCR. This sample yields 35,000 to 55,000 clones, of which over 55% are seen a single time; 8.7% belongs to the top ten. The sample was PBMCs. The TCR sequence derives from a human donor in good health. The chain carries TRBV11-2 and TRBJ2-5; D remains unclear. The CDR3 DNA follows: TGTGCCAGCAGCTTTAATACCCGGGAGACCCAGTACTTC. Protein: CASSFNTRETQYF.